Below, 25 T cell receptor beta chains from the same sample are listed, as sequenced in a study of Tregs in tolerant kidney transplant recipients. Generated by immunoSEQ multiplex PCR, the TCRdb table keeps only in-frame clones and is missing some. The sample lists tens of thousands of clones, 91% seen once, with roughly 15% in the top ten. Related graft donors supplied nonmyeloablative bone marrow transplants, and mixed chimerism was transient. The sample was CD8+ T cells from blood (PBMCs), taken 24 months after the transplant. These receptor sequences come from a human patient who received a combined kidney and bone marrow transplant. Some T cells may possibly be graft donor cells.

The chain is built from TRBV5-8 and TRBJ2-2; D call uncertain. Trimming cost V 0 bases and J 0 bases, with 12 bases left between them. The CDR3 has 17 residues. Germline V gene data show CDR1 as SGHTS and CDR2 as YDEGEE. CDR3 in amino acids: CASSLANHSPNTGELFF. CDR3 bases: TGTGCCAGCAGCTTGGCCAATCACAGCCCGAACACCGGGGAGCTGTTTTTT.

This chain uses TRBV6-5 with TRBJ1-2; D is undetermined. CDR1 is MNHEY and CDR2 is SVGAGI in the germline V gene. Trimming pared 2 bases from V and 3 bases from J, leaving 7 bases between. This CDR3 spans 13 amino acids. DNA of the CDR3: TGTGCCAGCAGTTACACGCAGGACTATGGCTACACCTTC. Protein: CASSYTQDYGYTF.

This clone was observed a few times. The chain combines TRBV6-1 with TRBJ1-4; 9 positions agree with TRBD1. V shed 4 bases, J shed 7 bases, and the junction held 13 bases outside the gene matches. Germline CDR1 MNHNS, CDR2 SASEGT. The CDR3 consists of 17 residues. CDR3 DNA: TGTGCCAGCAGTGTAGGGACAGGGATTCGTTATGGTGAAAAACTGTTTTTT. This encodes CASSVGTGIRYGEKLFF.

V usage is TRBV10-3 and J usage is TRBJ2-7, with 8 nucleotides matching TRBD2. The CDR3 loop spans 16 amino acids. V shed 6 bases and J 0 bases; nucleotides not matched to a gene: 10. The germline CDR1 and CDR2 sequences are ENHRY and SYGVKD. CDR3 bases: TGTGCCATCAGGGGACTACTAGCGGATACCTCCTACGAGCAGTACTTC. Encoded protein: CAIRGLLADTSYEQYF.

This chain joins TRBV14 and TRBJ2-1, with 7 bases identical to TRBD2. The CDR3 covers 14 residues. CDR1 is SGHDN and CDR2 is FVKESK in the germline V gene. The V segment lost 5 bases and the J segment 4 bases; nucleotides outside the gene matches: 5. The CDR3 region has the DNA TGTGCCAGCAGCTTAGAACTAGCGTACAATGAGCAGTTCTTC. Its protein is CASSLELAYNEQFF.

This clone was observed a handful of times. V gene TRBV5-4 combines with J gene TRBJ1-4; 10 bases map to TRBD1. The germline gives CDR1 SGHNT, CDR2 YYREEE (reference sequence). CDR3 length: 13 amino acids. Trimming at V came to 4 bases and at J to 8 bases, leaving 2 bases not matched to a gene. This CDR3 is CASSPGQGEKLFF. CDR3 coding DNA: TGTGCCAGCAGCCCGGGACAGGGGGAAAAACTGTTTTTT. Full variable domain (missing parts from reference TRBV5-4 and TRBJ1-4): ETGVTQSPTHLIKTRGQQVTLRCSSQSGHNTVSWYQQALGQGPQFIFQYYREEENGRGNFPPRFSGLQFPNYSSELNVNALELDDSALYLCASSPGQGEKLFFGSGTQLSVL.

The gene calls are TRBV7-9 and TRBJ2-2; 7 bases align to TRBD2. The germline V gene has CDR1 SEHNR and CDR2 FQNEAQ (reference sequence). After removal of 4 bases from V and 7 bases from J, the junction contained 12 bases not matched to a gene. CDR3 size: 16 residues. CDR3: CASSSGTTFISGELFF. The DNA for the CDR3 is TGTGCCAGCAGCTCCGGGACTACCTTTATTAGCGGGGAGCTGTTTTTT.

J is TRBJ2-1 and V is TRBV5-1; the match to TRBD2 covers 7 bases. The ends lost 1 base at V and 5 bases at J; junction bases unmatched: 9. Germline values: CDR1 SGHRS, CDR2 YFSETQ. The CDR3 consists of 16 residues. Here the CDR3 reads CASSLQGGRADNEQFF. In DNA form, the CDR3 reads TGCGCCAGCAGCTTGCAAGGCGGGAGAGCGGACAATGAGCAGTTCTTC.

The chain couples TRBV7-7 to TRBJ1-1, with D unclear. The CDR3 is made up of 13 amino acids. The germline V gene has CDR1 SSHAT and CDR2 FNYEAQ (reference sequence). V was clipped by 5 bases and J by 2 bases, with 9 bases between them. Here the CDR3 reads CASSRFFNTEAFF. DNA for the CDR3: TGTGCCAGCAGCCGGTTCTTTAACACTGAAGCTTTCTTT.

The chain joins TRBV5-8 to TRBJ2-3, with D uncertain. The V and J ends lost 6 bases and 3 bases respectively, with 11 bases between them. This CDR3 comprises 13 residues. Per the germline V gene, CDR1 is SGHTS and CDR2 is YDEGEE. Here the CDR3 reads CASTTQFTDTQYF. The DNA of the CDR3 is TGTGCCAGCACCACTCAATTTACAGATACGCAGTATTTT.

The genes are TRBV11-2 and TRBJ1-1, with 7 bases matching TRBD1. Germline loops: CDR1 SGHAT, CDR2 FQNNGV. The ends lost 5 bases at V and 7 bases at J; junction bases unmatched: 7. The CDR3 extends over 13 amino acids. The CDR3 loop is CASSVGQTLEAFF. In DNA, the CDR3 is TGTGCCAGCAGCGTGGGACAGACTCTTGAAGCTTTCTTT.

V is TRBV6-6 and J is TRBJ2-4; 7 nucleotides line up with TRBD1. Germline CDR1 reads MNHNY; CDR2 reads SVGAGI (reference sequence). This CDR3 is 15 amino acids long. Unmatched junction bases numbered 9, after V lost 3 bases and J lost 7 bases. CDR3 coding DNA: TGTGCCAGCAGTTATCAACCAGGGGGTGAGAACATTCAGTACTTC. This sequence encodes CASSYQPGGENIQYF.

The V call is TRBV5-1, the J call TRBJ2-7; D call uncertain. Germline V gene sequence: CDR1 SGHRS, CDR2 YFSETQ. The V end was cut by 0 bases, the J end by 3 bases, with 10 bases between. The CDR3 extends over 14 amino acids. CDR3 nucleotides: TGCGCCAGCAGCTTGGAAGCTAAGTACTACGAGCAGTACTTC. Its protein is CASSLEAKYYEQYF.

The chain carries TRBV19 and TRBJ2-2; D remains unclear. Looked up from germline, CDR1 is LNHDA and CDR2 is SQIVND (reference sequence). The CDR3 loop spans 11 amino acids. V lost 7 bases and J lost 2, with 2 bases in between. The CDR3 nucleotides read TGTGCCAGTACTAACACCGGGGAGCTGTTTTTT. Its translation is CASTNTGELFF.

The chain links TRBV4-3 to TRBJ2-3; TRBD1 agrees at 7 bases. This CDR3 has 16 residues. From germline, CDR1 is LGHNA and CDR2 YSLEER. V lost 6 bases to trimming and J lost 2 bases; unmatched junction nucleotides: 11. In DNA form, the CDR3 reads TGCGCCAGCAGGACATACTTAACAGGGGCCACAGATACGCAGTATTTT. This translates into CASRTYLTGATDTQYF.

V is TRBV7-9 and J is TRBJ2-1, with 7 bases identical to TRBD1. Losses at the gene ends were 5 bases for V and 10 bases for J; bases not matched to a gene: 8. CDR1 is SEHNR, CDR2 FQNEAQ, per germline (reference sequence). There are 13 residues in the CDR3. CDR3 residues: CASSPPPQGEQFF. CDR3 in DNA: TGTGCCAGCAGCCCCCCCCCACAGGGGGAGCAGTTCTTC.

The chain has TRBV18 and TRBJ2-3; 7 bases agree with TRBD2. Trimming at V came to 3 bases and at J to 2 bases, leaving 5 bases not matched to a gene. Germline CDR1 and CDR2: KGHSH and LQKENI. This CDR3 has 15 residues. DNA of the CDR3: TGTGCCAGCTCACCTGGCACTAGCGTCACAGATACGCAGTATTTT. Residues: CASSPGTSVTDTQYF. Using reference TRBV18 and TRBJ2-3 for the parts outside the CDR3, the full variable domain is NAGVMQNPRHLVRRRGQEARLRCSPMKGHSHVYWYRQLPEEGLKFMVYLQKENIIDESGMPKERFSAEFPKEGPSILRIQQVVRGDSAAYFCASSPGTSVTDTQYFGPGTRLTVL.

This clone was seen a single time. The chain combines TRBV5-4 with TRBJ2-7; D not resolved. CDR3 length: 13 amino acids. V dropped 4 bases and J dropped 3 bases, with 11 bases sitting between them. Germline CDR1 and CDR2: SGHNT and YYREEE (reference sequence). The CDR3 nucleotides read TGTGCCAGCAGCGCGAACTCGGGCTACGAGCAGTACTTC. This gives the protein CASSANSGYEQYF.

The chain joins TRBV5-4 to TRBJ1-6; 10 bases align to TRBD1. Germline-derived CDR1 and CDR2 are SGHNT and YYREEE (reference sequence). V shed 3 bases and J 8 bases; nucleotides not matched to a gene: 2. CDR3 length: 14 residues. CDR3 in DNA: TGTGCCAGCAGCTCCGGGACAGGGGATTCACCCCTCCACTTT. Its translation: CASSSGTGDSPLHF.

The chain uses TRBV27 and TRBJ2-2, with 9 nucleotides matching TRBD1. V shed 0 bases and J 3 bases; nucleotides not matched to a gene: 2. The CDR3 sequence is 16 residues long. Germline V gene data show CDR1 as MNHEY and CDR2 as SMNVEV (reference sequence). CDR3 sequence reads: CASSLSGTGYTGELFF. The CDR3 nucleotides read TGTGCCAGCAGTTTATCCGGGACAGGGTACACCGGGGAGCTGTTTTTT.

This rearrangement joins TRBV9 to TRBJ2-7; 9 bases agree with TRBD1. This CDR3 is 14 amino acids long. V lost 3 bases and J lost 2; bases outside the gene matches: 3. CDR1 and CDR2 from the germline V gene are SGDLS and YYNGEE. CDR3 sequence (DNA): TGTGCCAGCAGCGCACAGGGGGCGGCCTACGAGCAGTACTTC. Its translation is CASSAQGAAYEQYF.

This chain uses TRBV19 with TRBJ2-5, with TRBD1 matching 7 bases. The trim removed 3 bases at V and 1 base at J, leaving 11 bases unmatched. Germline lookup yields CDR1 LNHDA and CDR2 SQIVND (reference sequence). This CDR3 has 17 amino acids. This CDR3 reads CASSMMYRGSPQETQYF. CDR3 nucleotides: TGTGCCAGTAGTATGATGTACAGGGGCTCCCCCCAAGAGACCCAGTACTTC. Full variable domain (outside the CDR3, taken from reference TRBV19 and TRBJ2-5): DGGITQSPKYLFRKEGQNVTLSCEQNLNHDAMYWYRQDPGQGLRLIYYSQIVNDFQKGDIAEGYSVSREKKESFPLTVTSAQKNPTAFYLCASSMMYRGSPQETQYFGPGTRLLVL.

This clone was seen only once. The chain couples TRBV7-8 to TRBJ2-1, with 9 bases matching TRBD2. Trimming at V came to 5 bases and at J to 4 bases, leaving 12 bases not matched to a gene. The V gene's germline CDR1 is SGHVS and CDR2 FQNEAQ. CDR3 length equals 17 residues. The CDR3 spells CASSPQISGGLYNEQFF. Written as DNA, the CDR3 is TGTGCCAGCAGCCCCCAGATAAGCGGGGGGCTATACAATGAGCAGTTCTTC.

The rearrangement joins TRBV1 to TRBJ1-3; TRBD1 was called by the table and not checked on the DNA. TRBV1 is recorded as a pseudogene. The length of the CDR3 is 20 residues. CDR3 amino acids: CTSSQARDRGLSGSGNTIYF. CDR3 sequence (DNA): TGCACCAGCAGCCAAGCCCGGGACAGGGGACTTTCCGGCTCTGGAAACACCATATATTTT.

This clone has just a few counts. The chain couples TRBV7-3 to TRBJ2-5; 11 bases are shared with TRBD2. Germline-derived CDR1 and CDR2 are SGHTA and FQGTGA. The V gene end was trimmed by 2 bases and the J gene end by 4 bases; junction bases not matched to a gene: 6. This CDR3 spans 16 amino acids. CDR3 DNA: TGTGCCAGCAGCTTAGAGCTAGCGGGGGGCACAGAGACCCAGTACTTC. This codes for CASSLELAGGTETQYF.